The T cell receptor (beta chain) described here comes from a study of blood T cell repertoires in COVID-19. Turning to the study itself: Acute and convalescent COVID-19 samples came from the United States, Italy and Spain.

The data were produced by immunoSEQ multiplex PCR, yet TCRdb's version contains in-frame clones alone and is incomplete. The sample has about 400,000 clones, 70% to 90% seen once. This clonotype was sampled from a woman younger than 35 with acute COVID-19. The sample consisted of PBMCs or T cells enriched from blood (not recorded which).

CDR3 DNA sequence: TGTGCCAGCAGCTCTATTCAAAAGAGGGACAGCTCTCGGAACACTGAAGCTTTCTTT. Encoded protein: CASSSIQKRDSSRNTEAFF. The chain recombines TRBV7-2 with TRBJ1-1; 7 nucleotides agree with TRBD1. Trimming took 4 bases from V and 1 from J; bases not matched to a gene: 18. The CDR3 consists of 19 residues. Germline CDR1 reads SGHTA; CDR2 reads FQGNSA.